Given below is one TCR beta chain in context. The same CDR3 can be traced to other DNA sequences in this sample. Germline V CDR1 and CDR2: SEHNR, FQNEAQ (reference sequence). V lost 1 base and J lost 5; bases outside the gene matches: 4. The CDR3 consists of 15 residues. This entry belongs to a study of blood T cell repertoires in COVID-19. Study at large: PBMCs, B-cell-depleted T cells, or T cells provided the cDNA or gDNA that made up the material.

Methods used by the authors: Estimation of nucleated cell counts relied on the amplification of reference gene primers. Clones were sequenced by immunoSEQ multiplex PCR, and TCRdb holds only the in-frame ones, with some missing. D and trimming were read from the DNA, whereas the V and J calls and clone size are those reported in that table. This sample has 470,000 or so clones; over 75% occur once, and the top ten carry approximately 3.2%. This TCR derives from a human donor in a cohort sampled during active COVID-19. Sequencing input: peripheral blood. V and J are TRBV7-9 and TRBJ1-5, with 8 bases matching TRBD1. In DNA, the CDR3 is TGTGCCAGCAGCTTAGGAGGACAGGGCCATCAGCCCCAGCATTTT. Residues: CASSLGGQGHQPQHF.